These 9 T cell receptor beta chains came from one sample sequenced in a study of T cells in Graves' hyperthyroidism and ophthalmopathy. RNA transcripts yielded amplified TCR beta CDR3 regions. The TCR CDR3 was amplified in a first-round RT-PCR using the HTBI primer set. TCRdb independently ran MiXCR on the multiplex PCR reads; one entry per CDR3 protein. The sample includes hundreds of thousands of distinct CDR3 sequences, about 17% seen only once; the top ten take around 15%. The sample was blood. These receptors were taken from a woman aged 50 to 60 with Graves' hyperthyroidism that later progressed to Graves' ophthalmopathy.

This clonotype was counted ten times or more. The chain links TRBV20-1 to TRBJ1-1; D unclear. The CDR3 spans 13 residues. The germline V gene has CDR1 DFQATT and CDR2 SNEGSKA (reference sequence). V dropped 3 bases and J dropped 4 bases, with 12 bases sitting between them. CDR3 in amino acids: CSASRPLATEAFF. The CDR3 DNA reads TGCAGTGCTAGTAGGCCCCTGGCCACTGAAGCTTTCTTT.

This clonotype was counted only a few times. This chain connects TRBV5-1 to TRBJ1-1; the D gene is possibly TRBD1 (5 bases). The germline V and J ends were trimmed by 3 bases and 10 bases, with 13 bases remaining between them. CDR3 length equals 12 residues. Germline V gene lookup returns CDR1 SGHRS and CDR2 YFSETQ. This CDR3 is CASSWGPEGAFF. The CDR3 DNA reads TGCGCCAGCAGCTGGGGACCGGAAGGAGCTTTCTTT.

Of note for this clonotype: The junction differs from germline at one of its ends, possibly a read error. V usage is TRBV27 and J usage is TRBJ1-1; possible D gene TRBD1, 5 bases. The germline V gene encodes CDR1 MNHEY and CDR2 SMNVEV (reference sequence). The CDR3 sequence is 15 residues long. Written as DNA, the CDR3 is TGTGCCAGCAGTTTAAGAGGGACCCTGAACATTGAAGCTTTCTTT. This codes for CASSLRGTLNIEAFF.

This clonotype was detected only a few times. The V gene is TRBV27, the J gene TRBJ2-1; D may be TRBD1 (6 bases). The CDR3 consists of 14 residues. CDR1 is MNHEY, CDR2 SMNVEV, per germline (reference sequence). V lost 8 bases and J lost 6, with 17 bases in between. The CDR3 nucleotides are TGTGCCAGCGGGCTACAGGGCCGGGGCAATGAGCAGTTCTTC. Residues: CASGLQGRGNEQFF.

The chain carries TRBV20-1 and TRBJ1-4; perhaps TRBD1 as D (6 bases). Germline V gene sequence: CDR1 DFQATT, CDR2 SNEGSKA (reference sequence). The CDR3 is made up of 13 amino acids. Between the trimmed V and J ends, which lost 5 bases and 3 bases, there was a span of 10 bases. The CDR3 loop is CSAEQGPNEKLFF. CDR3 coding DNA: TGCAGTGCTGAACAGGGTCCTAATGAAAAACTGTTTTTT.

This clonotype was seen many times. The chain couples TRBV7-3 to TRBJ2-1; D not resolved. This CDR3 is built from 16 residues. V was shortened by 1 base and J by 4 bases, with 14 bases between the two germline ends. Germline assignment: CDR1 SGHTA and CDR2 FQGTGA. The CDR3, as DNA: TGTGCCAGCAGCTTAAGGAACCCGAAACCATACAATGAGCAGTTCTTC. Amino acid sequence: CASSLRNPKPYNEQFF.

The chain is built from TRBV7-6 and TRBJ1-1, with D unresolved. The CDR3 sequence is 13 residues long. Per the germline V gene, CDR1 is SGHVS and CDR2 is FNYEAQ. V dropped 4 bases and J dropped 6 bases, with 12 bases sitting between them. The CDR3 bases are TGTGCCAGCAGCTCGAGGATTGAGGCTGAAGCTTTCTTT. Translated, it gives CASSSRIEAEAFF.

This clonotype was counted at least ten times. The chain has TRBV12-3 or TRBV12-4 and TRBJ2-7, with D possibly matching TRBD1 (5 bases). The CDR3 loop spans 12 amino acids. V dropped 7 bases and J dropped 6 bases, with 13 bases sitting between them. The CDR3 loop reads CASTVRGSEQYF. As DNA, the CDR3 is TGTGCCAGCACAGTAAGGGGTAGCGAGCAGTACTTC.

This clonotype occurred many times. The CDR3 DNA reads TGTGCCAGCAGCTTGGCCCCAGGGGTGTACGAGCAGTACTTC. It yields the protein CASSLAPGVYEQYF. The J gene is TRBJ2-7, the V gene TRBV13, with a tentative D call TRBD1 (6 bases). V lost 3 bases, J lost 4 bases, and 13 bases lay in between. CDR3 length: 14 residues. Germline V gives CDR1 PRHDT, CDR2 FYEKMQ (reference sequence).